This TCR beta chain was sequenced in a study of blood T cell repertoires in COVID-19. Assay: immunoSEQ multiplex PCR; the TCRdb copy retains only in-frame clones and omits some. The data contain 150,000 to 170,000 clones, about 86% of them seen just once; the ten biggest clones take up under 9.5%. Participants spanned ages about 18 to 100 years and resided in 20 to 30 US areas. CDR3 size: 15 residues. The germline V gene has CDR1 SGHRS and CDR2 YFSETQ. J gave up 2 bases and V 3 bases, and 6 bases lay outside the gene matches. This chain uses TRBV5-1 with TRBJ1-2; 8 bases fit TRBD1. Sequences were obtained from PBMCs or T cells enriched from blood (not recorded which). The source of this sequence is a man in his fifties or sixties who had recovered from COVID-19. The CDR3: CASSYLGQGNYGYTF. The CDR3 nucleotides are TGCGCCAGCAGCTATCTTGGACAGGGAAACTATGGCTACACCTTC.